Each of the 21 T cell receptor beta chains below was sequenced from the same sample in a study of cytomegalovirus exposure and HLA in healthy donors. Primers: 60 Vbeta forward and 13 Jbeta reverse. Generated by immunoSEQ multiplex PCR, the TCRdb table keeps only in-frame clones and is missing some. Here the sample table reports about 88,000 clones. Sequenced sample: PBMCs. The receptors originated from a girl aged 5-17 years in good health and CMV-seropositive.

The rearrangement links TRBV4-3 to TRBJ1-5, with TRBD1 as a possible D gene (5 bases). The ends were cut back, 3 bases at V and 0 bases at J, with 9 bases in the middle. The CDR3 has 15 amino acids. Germline CDR1 reads LGHNA; CDR2 reads YSLEER. CDR3 amino acids: CASSQNQGSNQPQHF. The CDR3 DNA is TGCGCCAGCAGCCAGAATCAGGGTAGCAATCAGCCCCAGCATTTT.

The chain joins TRBV19 to TRBJ2-1; TRBD2 might be the D (7 bases). From germline, CDR1 is LNHDA and CDR2 SQIVND (reference sequence). The V end lost 7 bases, the J end lost 6 bases, and 25 bases lay between the germline ends. The CDR3 covers 17 residues. The CDR3 DNA reads as TGTGCCAGTACCCCGAGGGGGGGATCAAGTACGGGCAATGAGCAGTTCTTC. Translation: CASTPRGGSSTGNEQFF.

The chain has TRBV6-6 and TRBJ2-7, with 7 bases that match TRBD1. Per the germline V gene, CDR1 is MNHNY and CDR2 is SVGAGI (reference sequence). V dropped 5 bases and J dropped 5; count of bases not matched to a gene: 3. The CDR3 runs to 12 residues. DNA of the CDR3: TGTGCCAGCAGTAGAGGGGGCAACGAGCAGTACGTC. Translation: CASSRGGNEQYV.

The chain couples TRBV4-3 to TRBJ2-1; D uncertain. V gave up 0 bases and J gave up 10 bases, with 10 bases separating them. The CDR3 contains 13 residues. Germline V gene sequence: CDR1 LGHNA, CDR2 YSLEER. This CDR3 reads CASSQETRGEQFF. CDR3 in DNA: TGCGCCAGCAGCCAAGAGACTCGTGGGGAGCAGTTCTTC.

The J gene is TRBJ1-1, the V gene TRBV27, with D perhaps TRBD1 (5 bases). Trimming took off 6 bases at V and 6 bases at J, with 14 bases between the two ends. The germline V gene encodes CDR1 MNHEY and CDR2 SMNVEV (reference sequence). This CDR3 contains 13 residues. CDR3: CASRRKGGAEAFF. The CDR3 region has the DNA TGTGCCAGCAGGAGAAAGGGAGGGGCTGAAGCTTTCTTT.

The chain combines TRBV11-3 with TRBJ1-1; TRBD1 matches at 9 bases. The CDR3 length is 15 residues. Trimming removed 5 bases from V and 1 base from J; junction bases left unmatched: 5. Per germline, CDR1 SGHNT and CDR2 YENEEA. The CDR3 protein is CASSQQGAGNTEAFF. For the CDR3, the DNA is TGTGCCAGCAGCCAACAGGGGGCAGGGAACACTGAAGCTTTCTTT.

This sequence joins TRBV5-1 and TRBJ2-3; TRBD2 matches at 13 bases. The junction had 4 bases not matched to a gene; V was cut back by 4 bases and J by 5 bases. The CDR3 totals 15 residues. The V gene's germline CDR1 is SGHRS and CDR2 YFSETQ. CDR3 DNA: TGCGCCAGCAGCGGGACTAGCGGGGCTGGAGATACGCAGTATTTT. Residues: CASSGTSGAGDTQYF.

V gene TRBV7-9 combines with J gene TRBJ2-7, with 9 bases matching TRBD1. CDR1 is SEHNR, CDR2 FQNEAQ, per germline (reference sequence). J lost 1 base, V lost 5 bases, and 12 bases had no gene match. The CDR3 consists of 17 residues. CDR3 nucleotide sequence: TGTGCCAGCAGCATCATCCCATTGGGGACAGGGTCCTACGAGCAGTACTTC. It is translated as CASSIIPLGTGSYEQYF.

V and J are TRBV2 and TRBJ2-4; D is perhaps TRBD2 (5 bases). Looked up from germline, CDR1 is SNHLY and CDR2 is FYNNEI. The CDR3 totals 12 residues. V lost 2 bases, J lost 8 bases, and 7 bases lay in between. CDR3 residues: CASSEISDIQYF. The CDR3 DNA follows: TGTGCCAGCAGTGAAATTAGCGACATTCAGTACTTC.

The V and J genes are TRBV5-1 and TRBJ2-1; D call uncertain. CDR1 is SGHRS, CDR2 YFSETQ, per germline. V was clipped by 0 bases and J by 5 bases, with 15 bases between them. The CDR3 spans 16 residues. The CDR3 here is CASSLVGRHHDNEQFF. CDR3 coding DNA: TGCGCCAGCAGCTTGGTTGGCAGGCACCACGACAATGAGCAGTTCTTC. The variable domain in full, with the rest retrieved from reference TRBV5-1 and TRBJ2-1, is KAGVTQTPRYLIKTRGQQVTLSCSPISGHRSVSWYQQTPGQGLQFLFEYFSETQRNKGNFPGRFSGRQFSNSRSEMNVSTLELGDSALYLCASSLVGRHHDNEQFFGPGTRLTVL.

The rearrangement uses TRBV29-1 and TRBJ1-1, with 9 bases lining up with TRBD1. Germline V gene lookup returns CDR1 SQVTM and CDR2 ANQGSEA. CDR3 size: 15 residues. Losses at the gene ends were 5 bases for V and 1 base for J; bases not matched to a gene: 8. The CDR3: CSVLGAGQGNTEAFF. CDR3 bases: TGCAGCGTTTTGGGGGCGGGACAGGGGAACACTGAAGCTTTCTTT.

V and J are TRBV7-9 and TRBJ2-5; no clear D gene. Trimming stripped 9 bases from V and 2 bases from J, with 7 bases between. This CDR3 has 11 amino acids. CDR1 and CDR2 from the germline V gene are SEHNR and FQNEAQ (reference sequence). The CDR3 sequence: CARSLQETQYF. The CDR3 coding sequence is TGTGCCAGAAGCCTACAAGAGACCCAGTACTTC.

The V gene is TRBV18, the J gene TRBJ1-2; possible D gene TRBD1, 6 bases. V lost 2 bases, J lost 1 base, and 8 bases lay in between. This CDR3 has 14 amino acids. Germline V CDR1 and CDR2: KGHSH, LQKENI. The CDR3 sequence is CASSPRDNNYGYTF. CDR3 in DNA: TGTGCCAGCTCACCAAGGGACAATAACTATGGCTACACCTTC.

The chain recombines TRBV7-9 with TRBJ2-3, with 9 bases matching TRBD1. V dropped 6 bases and J dropped 7; count of bases not matched to a gene: 5. Per the germline V gene, CDR1 is SEHNR and CDR2 is FQNEAQ (reference sequence). CDR3 length: 13 residues. CDR3 sequence reads: CASRGTGGHTQYF. The CDR3 nucleotides are TGTGCCAGCAGGGGTACAGGGGGCCATACGCAGTATTTT.

V and J are TRBV28 and TRBJ2-3, with TRBD2 identical over 10 bases. The trim removed 6 bases at V and 4 bases at J, leaving 19 bases unmatched. CDR1 is MDHEN and CDR2 is SYDVKM in the germline V gene. The CDR3 sequence is 19 residues long. The CDR3 bases are TGTGCCAGCAGAAAGGACTTTAGCGGGGGGTACTACCTATCAGATACGCAGTATTTT. It yields the protein CASRKDFSGGYYLSDTQYF. Filled out from reference TRBV28 and TRBJ2-3, the complete variable domain reads DVKVTQSSRYLVKRTGEKVFLECVQDMDHENMFWYRQDPGLGLRLIYFSYDVKMKEKGDIPEGYSVSREKKERFSLILESASTNQTSMYLCASRKDFSGGYYLSDTQYFGPGTRLTVL.

The J gene is TRBJ2-3, the V gene TRBV4-3, with D possibly matching TRBD2 (6 bases). V lost 4 bases, J lost 0 bases, and 11 bases lay in between. From germline, CDR1 is LGHNA and CDR2 YSLEER. The CDR3 runs 15 residues. The CDR3 DNA reads TGCGCCAGCAGCCCGGACGGGACTAGCACAGATACGCAGTATTTT. Its protein is CASSPDGTSTDTQYF.

The chain couples TRBV5-1 to TRBJ1-4; D perhaps matches TRBD1 (6 bases). The CDR3 length is 14 residues. V was shortened by 1 base and J by 4 bases, with 8 bases between the two germline ends. CDR1 is SGHRS and CDR2 is YFSETQ in the germline V gene. The CDR3 DNA sequence: TGCGCCAGCAGCTTGCAAGGGGGTAATGAAAAACTGTTTTTT. Translation gives CASSLQGGNEKLFF. Full variable domain (remainder filled in from reference TRBV5-1 and TRBJ1-4): KAGVTQTPRYLIKTRGQQVTLSCSPISGHRSVSWYQQTPGQGLQFLFEYFSETQRNKGNFPGRFSGRQFSNSRSEMNVSTLELGDSALYLCASSLQGGNEKLFFGSGTQLSVL.

As for this clone: The junction and the germline gene differ at one end; a read error may be behind it. This chain connects TRBV6-6 to TRBJ1-1, with D perhaps matching TRBD1 (6 bases). The CDR3 is made up of 12 amino acids. CDR1 and CDR2 (germline): MNHNY, SVGAGI (reference sequence). The CDR3 region is CASSTGNAEAFF. DNA for the CDR3: TGTGCCAGCAGTACAGGGAACGCTGAAGCTTTCTTT.

The genes are TRBV4-1 and TRBJ1-3; no clear D. Germline lookup yields CDR1 MGHRA and CDR2 YSYEKL. This CDR3 region has 18 residues. Trimming shortened V by 0 bases and J by 2 bases, and 17 bases separated the two germline ends. CDR3 residues: CASSQEGTRVRPGNTIYF. The CDR3 bases are TGCGCCAGCAGCCAAGAGGGAACGCGGGTTCGTCCTGGAAACACCATATATTTT.

The rearrangement joins TRBV4-1 to TRBJ1-2; D call uncertain. The CDR3 is 15 residues long. Germline V gene lookup returns CDR1 MGHRA and CDR2 YSYEKL. The germline V and J ends were trimmed by 1 base and 6 bases, with 15 bases remaining between them. The CDR3 DNA reads TGCGCCAGCAGCCAAGTTTTACATACGGGAAATGGCTACACCTTC. Residues: CASSQVLHTGNGYTF.

The rearrangement joins TRBV4-1 to TRBJ2-2; 8 nucleotides align to TRBD2. This CDR3 is 15 amino acids long. The junction had 6 bases not matched to a gene; V was cut back by 6 bases and J by 3 bases. The germline CDR1 and CDR2 sequences are MGHRA and YSYEKL. This chain's CDR3 is CASRPAGDHTGELFF. Written as DNA, the CDR3 is TGCGCCAGCAGACCAGCGGGGGATCACACCGGGGAGCTGTTTTTT.